Shown below are 18 T cell receptor beta chains from a single sample sequenced in a study of vaccination effects on CD4 cells after COVID-19 (dated by TCRdb to between 2022 and 2023). For these receptors, no antigen is known. In the ViraFEST assay, PBMC were stimulated with viral peptide pools, and antigen-specific CD4+ T cell clonotypes were then identified by expansion using TCR sequencing. After around 11 days of culture, CD4+ T cells were isolated with the EasySep CD4+ T cell isolation kit. Each participant received two doses of an mRNA SARS-CoV-2 vaccine, either BNT162b2 or mRNA-1273. The library was obtained by the immunoSEQ multiplex PCR assay. Not all clones reach the TCRdb copy of this immuneACCESS table, which keeps in-frame sequences only. Checked studies attribute under half of the gap to unresolved V genes and leave the rest unexplained. The table for this sample lists 30,000 to 40,000 clones; roughly four fifths of them were counted only once. The ten largest clonotypes hold less than 2% of the sample.

Sequenced material: CD4+ T cells from PBMCs cultured with HCoV-NL63 spike peptides, taken after COVID-19 vaccination. According to the study, the label for this sample's cell subset or site signals: HCoV-NL63 spike overlapping peptide pool stimulation. Receptor source: a human donor who received a COVID-19 vaccine. Some clones in this sample may be carry-over from other donors' samples.

The chain uses TRBV4-3 and TRBJ1-4; 8 nucleotides match TRBD1. The germline gives CDR1 LGHNA, CDR2 YSLEER. The CDR3 contains 20 residues. V gave up 0 bases and J gave up 10 bases; unmatched junction bases: 22. CDR3 DNA sequence: TGCGCCAGCAGCCAAGAAATAGCAGTCGGAGCAGGGACAGGACACGGAAAACTGTTTTTT. The encoded protein is CASSQEIAVGAGTGHGKLFF.

The CDR3 DNA reads TGTGCCAGCAGGACCGGTTTGAATTCTAACTATGGCTACACCTTC. This translates into CASRTGLNSNYGYTF. The chain carries TRBV27 and TRBJ1-2; no reliable D call. This CDR3 region has 15 residues. The germline CDR1 and CDR2 sequences are MNHEY and SMNVEV (reference sequence). V lost 6 bases and J lost 0, with 14 bases in between.

The genes are TRBV7-9 and TRBJ1-1, with D possibly TRBD1 on 5 matching bases. The CDR3 is 13 amino acids. The germline V and J ends were trimmed by 10 bases and 0 bases, with 12 bases remaining between them. Germline V gives CDR1 SEHNR, CDR2 FQNEAQ (reference sequence). The CDR3 sequence is CATEGRMNTEAFF. The CDR3 coding sequence is TGTGCCACCGAGGGACGGATGAACACTGAAGCTTTCTTT.

The sample holds one count of this clone. This sequence joins TRBV2 and TRBJ1-2; no definite D call. From germline, CDR1 is SNHLY and CDR2 FYNNEI. Trimming pared 0 bases from V and 4 bases from J, leaving 9 bases between. The CDR3 length is 14 residues. The CDR3 loop reads CASSEARLGYGYTF. Here the CDR3 DNA reads TGTGCCAGCAGTGAAGCCCGGCTCGGCTATGGCTACACCTTC.

The chain links TRBV19 to TRBJ1-2; the match to TRBD1 covers 9 bases. This CDR3 has 15 residues. The J segment lost 0 bases and the V segment lost 7 bases, leaving 6 bases of the junction unmatched. Germline V gene lookup returns CDR1 LNHDA and CDR2 SQIVND (reference sequence). The CDR3 protein is CASTLRQGANYGYTF. CDR3 bases: TGTGCCAGTACTCTAAGACAGGGGGCTAACTATGGCTACACCTTC. Full variable domain (rest looked up from reference TRBV19 and TRBJ1-2): DGGITQSPKYLFRKEGQNVTLSCEQNLNHDAMYWYRQDPGQGLRLIYYSQIVNDFQKGDIAEGYSVSREKKESFPLTVTSAQKNPTAFYLCASTLRQGANYGYTFGSGTRLTVV.

The rearrangement links TRBV4-1 to TRBJ1-4; TRBD1 agrees at 11 bases. This CDR3 is built from 16 residues. Germline-derived CDR1 and CDR2 are MGHRA and YSYEKL. J lost 5 bases, V lost 5 bases, and 7 bases had no gene match. The CDR3 loop is CASSYDRDRGNEKLFF. In nucleotides, the CDR3 is TGCGCCAGCAGCTACGACCGGGACAGGGGGAATGAAAAACTGTTTTTT.

The chain couples TRBV24-1 to TRBJ2-3, with 11 nucleotides matching TRBD2. This CDR3 has 18 residues. The junction had 8 bases not matched to a gene; V was cut back by 0 bases and J by 4 bases. The V gene's germline CDR1 is KGHDR and CDR2 SFDVKD. CDR3 nucleotide sequence: TGTGCCACCAGTGATTTGGGGACTAGCGGTGTTTATCCAGATACGCAGTATTTT. Amino acids: CATSDLGTSGVYPDTQYF.

The V and J genes are TRBV7-2 and TRBJ2-2; D not resolved. Germline V gene lookup returns CDR1 SGHTA and CDR2 FQGNSA. CDR3 length equals 14 residues. V was shortened by 1 base and J by 4 bases, with 7 bases between the two germline ends. CDR3 protein: CASSLGLGTGELFF. The CDR3 DNA is TGTGCCAGCAGCTTAGGTCTAGGCACCGGGGAGCTGTTTTTT. The entire variable domain, with the rest obtained from reference TRBV7-2 and TRBJ2-2, is as follows: GAGVSQSPSNKVTEKGKDVELRCDPISGHTALYWYRQSLGQGLEFLIYFQGNSAPDKSGLPSDRFSAERTGGSVSTLTIQRTQQEDSAVYLCASSLGLGTGELFFGEGSRLTVL.

The genes are TRBV5-6 and TRBJ1-4; D unclear. The germline V gene encodes CDR1 SGHDT and CDR2 YYEEEE. The CDR3 consists of 16 residues. The V end was cut by 0 bases, the J end by 7 bases, with 16 bases between. Here the CDR3 reads CASSLARDSVGEKLFF. In nucleotides, the CDR3 is TGTGCCAGCAGCTTGGCCCGGGATTCCGTGGGTGAAAAACTGTTTTTT.

V usage is TRBV24-1 and J usage is TRBJ2-5; D unclear. The CDR3 totals 16 residues. Trimming removed 2 bases at V and 4 bases at J, with 16 bases between. Germline V lookup: CDR1 KGHDR, CDR2 SFDVKD. CDR3 protein: CATSDSLPFEPETQYF. The CDR3 DNA reads as TGTGCCACCAGTGATTCCCTCCCTTTTGAGCCAGAGACCCAGTACTTC.

CDR3 protein: CASSDMATNEKLFF. In DNA form, the CDR3 reads TGCGCCAGCAGCGATATGGCAACTAATGAAAAACTGTTTTTT. V and J are TRBV5-1 and TRBJ1-4, with D unresolved. The CDR3 extends over 14 amino acids. CDR1 SGHRS and CDR2 YFSETQ come from the germline V gene. The ends were cut back, 4 bases at V and 0 bases at J, with 7 bases in the middle. The full variable domain, with the rest looked up from reference TRBV5-1 and TRBJ1-4, is KAGVTQTPRYLIKTRGQQVTLSCSPISGHRSVSWYQQTPGQGLQFLFEYFSETQRNKGNFPGRFSGRQFSNSRSEMNVSTLELGDSALYLCASSDMATNEKLFFGSGTQLSVL.

This clone was picked up one time. The rearrangement links TRBV5-1 to TRBJ2-5; tentative D call: TRBD1 (6 bases). Germline V lookup: CDR1 SGHRS, CDR2 YFSETQ. The V and J ends lost 3 bases and 4 bases respectively, with 13 bases between them. The CDR3 consists of 14 residues. Written as DNA, the CDR3 is TGCGCCAGCAGCTCATCGACAGGTGGAGAGACCCAGTACTTC. The encoded protein is CASSSSTGGETQYF.

The chain has TRBV27 and TRBJ2-5, with unresolved D. The germline V and J ends were trimmed by 2 bases and 5 bases, with 21 bases remaining between them. CDR1 is MNHEY and CDR2 is SMNVEV in the germline V gene (reference sequence). The CDR3 sequence is 17 residues long. The CDR3 loop is CASSLPSETGLEETQYF. The CDR3 coding sequence is TGTGCCAGCAGTTTACCGTCTGAGACTGGGCTAGAGGAGACCCAGTACTTC.

The genes are TRBV10-3 and TRBJ2-1; 15 nucleotides align to TRBD2. The CDR3 is 17 amino acids. V lost 5 bases to trimming and J lost 8 bases; unmatched junction nucleotides: 10. The germline V gene has CDR1 ENHRY and CDR2 SYGVKD. CDR3 bases: TGTGCCATCAGTCCAGGTCGGACTAGCGGGGGGGCGCATGAGCAGTTCTTC. Its translation: CAISPGRTSGGAHEQFF.

V gene TRBV19 combines with J gene TRBJ1-5; possibly TRBD1 for D (6 bases). CDR3 size: 17 residues. V was pared by 3 bases and J by 1 base, with 16 bases between. CDR1 is LNHDA, CDR2 SQIVND, per germline (reference sequence). The CDR3 protein is CASSIPTGGLSNQPQHF. The CDR3, as DNA: TGTGCCAGTAGTATCCCCACGGGGGGGCTGAGCAATCAGCCCCAGCATTTT.

The chain carries TRBV6-2 or TRBV6-3 and TRBJ2-2, with D perhaps TRBD2 (6 bases). Looked up from germline, CDR1 is MNHEY and CDR2 is SVGEGT. The CDR3 length is 13 residues. Trimming cost V 5 bases and J 6 bases, with 10 bases left between them. This chain's CDR3 is CASSAGRPGELFF. The CDR3 coding sequence is TGTGCCAGCAGTGCGGGGCGTCCCGGGGAGCTGTTTTTT.

The J gene is TRBJ2-3, the V gene TRBV19; D is ambiguous. The CDR3 has 12 residues. CDR1 LNHDA and CDR2 SQIVND come from the germline V gene (reference sequence). Trimming pared 5 bases from V and 2 bases from J, leaving 5 bases between. The CDR3: CASSFNTDTQYF. The CDR3 region has the DNA TGTGCCAGTAGTTTTAACACAGATACGCAGTATTTT. The full variable domain, rest sourced from reference TRBV19 and TRBJ2-3, is DGGITQSPKYLFRKEGQNVTLSCEQNLNHDAMYWYRQDPGQGLRLIYYSQIVNDFQKGDIAEGYSVSREKKESFPLTVTSAQKNPTAFYLCASSFNTDTQYFGPGTRLTVL.

This clone was seen once. The genes are TRBV5-1 and TRBJ2-4, with a tentative D call TRBD1 (6 bases). The CDR3 covers 14 residues. Trimming took 3 bases from V and 7 from J, leaving 14 bases between them. Germline lookup yields CDR1 SGHRS and CDR2 YFSETQ. CDR3 sequence (DNA): TGCGCCAGCAGCTGGCCAGGGGTGGGGAACATTCAGTACTTC. As protein: CASSWPGVGNIQYF.